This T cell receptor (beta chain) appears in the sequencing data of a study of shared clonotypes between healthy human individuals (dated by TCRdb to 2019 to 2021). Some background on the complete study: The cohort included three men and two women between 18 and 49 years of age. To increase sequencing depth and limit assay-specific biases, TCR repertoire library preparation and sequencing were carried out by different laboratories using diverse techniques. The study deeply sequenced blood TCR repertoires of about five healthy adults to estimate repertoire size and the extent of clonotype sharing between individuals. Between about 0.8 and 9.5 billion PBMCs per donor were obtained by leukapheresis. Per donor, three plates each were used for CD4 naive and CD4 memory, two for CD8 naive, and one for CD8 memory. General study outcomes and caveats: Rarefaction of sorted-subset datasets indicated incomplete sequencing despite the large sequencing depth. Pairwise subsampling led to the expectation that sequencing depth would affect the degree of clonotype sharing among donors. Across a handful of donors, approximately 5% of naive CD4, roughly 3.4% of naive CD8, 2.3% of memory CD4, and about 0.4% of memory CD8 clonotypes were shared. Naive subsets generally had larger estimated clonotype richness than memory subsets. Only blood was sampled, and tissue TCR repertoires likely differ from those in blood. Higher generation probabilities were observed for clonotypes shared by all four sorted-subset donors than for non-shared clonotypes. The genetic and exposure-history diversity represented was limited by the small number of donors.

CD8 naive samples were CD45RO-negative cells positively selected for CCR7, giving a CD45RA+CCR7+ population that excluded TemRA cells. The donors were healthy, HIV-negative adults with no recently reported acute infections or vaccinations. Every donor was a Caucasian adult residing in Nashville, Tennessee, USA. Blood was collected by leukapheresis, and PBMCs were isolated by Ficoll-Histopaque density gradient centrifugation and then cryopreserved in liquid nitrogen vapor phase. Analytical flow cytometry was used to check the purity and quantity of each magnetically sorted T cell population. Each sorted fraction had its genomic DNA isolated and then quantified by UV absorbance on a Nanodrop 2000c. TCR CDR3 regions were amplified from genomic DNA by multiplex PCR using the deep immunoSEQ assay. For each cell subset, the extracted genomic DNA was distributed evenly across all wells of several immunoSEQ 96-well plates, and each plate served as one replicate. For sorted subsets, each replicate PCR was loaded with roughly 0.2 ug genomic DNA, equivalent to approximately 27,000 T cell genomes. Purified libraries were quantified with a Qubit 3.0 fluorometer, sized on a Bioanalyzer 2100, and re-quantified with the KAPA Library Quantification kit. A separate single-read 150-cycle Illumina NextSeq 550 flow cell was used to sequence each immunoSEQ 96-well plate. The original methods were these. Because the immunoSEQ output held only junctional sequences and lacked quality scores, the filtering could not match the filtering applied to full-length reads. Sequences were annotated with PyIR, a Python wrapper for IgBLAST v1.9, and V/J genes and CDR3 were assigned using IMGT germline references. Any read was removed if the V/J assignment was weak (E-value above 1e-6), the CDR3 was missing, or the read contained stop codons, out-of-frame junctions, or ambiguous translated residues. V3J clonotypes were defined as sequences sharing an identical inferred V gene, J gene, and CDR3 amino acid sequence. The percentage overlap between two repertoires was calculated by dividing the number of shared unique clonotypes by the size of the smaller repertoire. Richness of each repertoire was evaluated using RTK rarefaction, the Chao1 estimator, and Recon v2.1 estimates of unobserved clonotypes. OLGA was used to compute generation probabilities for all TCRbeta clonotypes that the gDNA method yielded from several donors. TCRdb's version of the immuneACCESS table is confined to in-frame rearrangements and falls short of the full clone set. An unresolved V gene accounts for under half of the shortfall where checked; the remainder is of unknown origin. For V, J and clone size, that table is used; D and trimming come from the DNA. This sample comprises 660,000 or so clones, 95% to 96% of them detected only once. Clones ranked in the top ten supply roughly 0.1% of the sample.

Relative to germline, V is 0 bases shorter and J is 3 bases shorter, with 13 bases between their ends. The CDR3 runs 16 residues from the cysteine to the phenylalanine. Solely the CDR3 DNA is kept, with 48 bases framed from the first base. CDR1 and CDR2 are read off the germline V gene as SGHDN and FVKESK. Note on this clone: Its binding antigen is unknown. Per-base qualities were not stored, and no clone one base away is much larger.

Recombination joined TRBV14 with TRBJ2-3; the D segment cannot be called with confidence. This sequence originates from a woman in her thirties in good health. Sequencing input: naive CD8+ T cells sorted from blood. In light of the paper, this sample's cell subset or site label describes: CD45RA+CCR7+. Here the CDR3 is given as CASSQDTSGSTDTQYF. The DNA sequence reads TGTGCCAGCAGCCAAGATACTTCCGGGTCGACAGATACGCAGTATTTT.